This TCR beta chain is drawn from a study of post-analysis software for immune sequencing data. Included in the TCR beta cDNA libraries were unique molecular identifiers. One entry per CDR3 protein, called by TCRdb with MiXCR from the PCR reads. The sample includes 400,000 to 500,000 distinct CDR3 sequences, 35% to 45% of them seen just once. This receptor was identified in a girl aged 2-10 years with multiple sclerosis. The sequencing sample was made of blood.

CDR3 residues: CASSLSPWGGDDEQFF. Written as DNA, the CDR3 is TGTGCCAGCAGCTTGTCTCCGTGGGGGGGTGACGATGAGCAGTTCTTC. The gene calls are TRBV5-6 and TRBJ2-1, with 7 bases that match TRBD2. There are 16 residues in the CDR3. Trimming took 1 base from V and 8 from J; bases not matched to a gene: 12. Germline-derived CDR1 and CDR2 are SGHDT and YYEEEE. Combining the CDR3 with reference TRBV5-6 and TRBJ2-1 gives the whole variable domain DAGVTQSPTHLIKTRGQQVTLRCSPKSGHDTVSWYQQALGQGPQFIFQYYEEEERQRGNFPDRFSGHQFPNYSSELNVNALLLGDSALYLCASSLSPWGGDDEQFFGPGTRLTVL.